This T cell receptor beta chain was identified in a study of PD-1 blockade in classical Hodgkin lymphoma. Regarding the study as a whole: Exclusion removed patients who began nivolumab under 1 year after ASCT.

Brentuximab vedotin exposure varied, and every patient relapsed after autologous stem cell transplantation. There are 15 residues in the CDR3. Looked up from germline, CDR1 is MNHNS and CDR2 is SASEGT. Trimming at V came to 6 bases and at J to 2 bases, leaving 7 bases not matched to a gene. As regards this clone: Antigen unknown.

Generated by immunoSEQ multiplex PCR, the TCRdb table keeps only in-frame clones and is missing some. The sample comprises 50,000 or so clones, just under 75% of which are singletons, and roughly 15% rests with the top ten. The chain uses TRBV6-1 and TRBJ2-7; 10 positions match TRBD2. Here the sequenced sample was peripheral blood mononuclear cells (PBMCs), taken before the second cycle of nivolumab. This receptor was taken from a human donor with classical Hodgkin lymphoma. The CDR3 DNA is TGTGCCAGCAGATTACTAGCGGGAATTGCCTACGAGCAGTACTTC. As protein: CASRLLAGIAYEQYF.